The 5 T cell receptor beta chains presented below share a single source sample, sequenced in a study of T cell repertoires in cytomegalovirus infection. Antigen specificity for these receptors is unknown. TCRdb re-called the reads with MiXCR, one entry per CDR3 protein. The sample records some 480,000 distinct CDR3 sequences, roughly a third being singletons. Sequenced here: cultured PBMCs, sampled from culture after CMV antigen stimulation. The receptors were sampled from a human donor in good health (CMV status not recorded). Some clones in this sample may be carry-over from other donors' samples.

This clonotype was observed a handful of times. The chain uses TRBV20-1 and TRBJ2-1; D unresolved. There are 15 residues in the CDR3. V shed 0 bases and J shed 0 bases, with 9 bases lying between them. Germline V lookup: CDR1 DFQATT, CDR2 SNEGSKA (reference sequence). In DNA form, the CDR3 reads TGCAGTGCTAGAGATGTCCCAAGCTCCTACAATGAGCAGTTCTTC. It translates to CSARDVPSSYNEQFF.

The rearrangement joins TRBV7-2 to TRBJ2-3, with D possibly being TRBD1 (5 bases). The CDR3 loop spans 14 amino acids. V was clipped by 1 base and J by 6 bases, with 11 bases between them. Germline V gene data show CDR1 as SGHTA and CDR2 as FQGNSA. In DNA, the CDR3 is TGTGCCAGCAGCTTAGAGAGTAGACAGGATACGCAGTATTTT. Its translation: CASSLESRQDTQYF.

In this sample, this clonotype turned up a few times. This chain connects TRBV28 to TRBJ1-1, with TRBD1 matching 8 bases. The CDR3 has 16 residues. With V trimmed by 6 bases and J by 0 bases, 9 bases remained unmatched. Germline V CDR1 and CDR2: MDHEN, SYDVKM. CDR3 region: CASSRNRGAVNTEAFF. The CDR3 DNA reads TGTGCCAGCAGCCGAAACAGGGGGGCTGTGAACACTGAAGCTTTCTTT.

The sample holds a few counts of this clonotype. Sequence at one end of the junction differs from germline and may be a read error. The chain joins TRBV7-2 to TRBJ2-5; 7 bases agree with TRBD1. CDR1 and CDR2 from the germline V gene are SGHTA and FQGNSA. The CDR3 spans 14 residues. The CDR3 DNA follows: TGTCCCAGCAGCTCAGGGACAGCCAAAGAGACCCAGTACTTC. It encodes CPSSSGTAKETQYF. The full variable domain, completed using reference TRBV7-2 and TRBJ2-5, is GAGVSQSPSNKVTEKGKDVELRCDPISGHTALYWYRQSLGQGLEFLIYFQGNSAPDKSGLPSDRFSAERTGGSVSTLTIQRTQQEDSAVYLCPSSSGTAKETQYFGPGTRLLVL.

This clonotype was counted ten times or more. The rearrangement uses TRBV7-2 and TRBJ1-4; no firm D call. Germline CDR1 and CDR2: SGHTA and FQGNSA. V dropped 2 bases and J dropped 2 bases, with 3 bases sitting between them. The CDR3 is 13 amino acids. CDR3 in amino acids: CASSLSTNEKLFF. The CDR3 nucleotides are TGTGCCAGCAGCTTATCTACTAATGAAAAACTGTTTTTT.